What follows are 27 T cell receptor beta chains derived from one specimen sequenced in a study of shared clonotypes between healthy human individuals. This table comes from immunoSEQ multiplex PCR, and its TCRdb copy is limited to in-frame clones, with some not included. Of over 400,000 clones in the sample, approximately 82% were seen once. The sequenced sample was PBMCs. The receptors originated from a woman in her thirties or forties in good health. Some clones in this sample may be carry-over from other donors' samples.

This clone was seen a handful of times. J is TRBJ2-1 and V is TRBV4-3; TRBD2 is a possible D gene (5 bases). There are 13 residues in the CDR3. Germline V gene lookup returns CDR1 LGHNA and CDR2 YSLEER. The V gene lost 3 bases and the J gene lost 15 bases, with 18 bases spanning the gap. The CDR3 DNA sequence: TGCGCCAGCAGCCAGCATCTAGCCGAGGGTCGGTTCTTC. The encoded protein is CASSQHLAEGRFF.

Only a few counts were recorded for this clone. The gene calls are TRBV7-9 and TRBJ2-7; D gene uncertain. The CDR3 is made up of 15 amino acids. Deletions cut 1 base from V and 5 bases from J, with 15 bases between. The germline V gene has CDR1 SEHNR and CDR2 FQNEAQ (reference sequence). CDR3 nucleotide sequence: TGTGCCAGCAGCTTAGATTTGCCCGACCGGGACGAGCAGTACTTC. Protein product: CASSLDLPDRDEQYF.

V usage is TRBV5-1 and J usage is TRBJ1-5, with TRBD1 matching over 7 bases. After removal of 5 bases from V and 4 bases from J, the junction contained 3 bases not matched to a gene. Germline CDR1 SGHRS, CDR2 YFSETQ. The CDR3 has 13 residues. The CDR3 sequence: CASSWDSNQPQHF. In nucleotides, the CDR3 is TGCGCCAGCAGTTGGGACAGTAATCAGCCCCAGCATTTT.

The rearrangement joins TRBV7-9 to TRBJ1-1, with D possibly matching TRBD1 (5 bases). Germline-derived CDR1 and CDR2 are SEHNR and FQNEAQ (reference sequence). V was cut by 2 bases and J by 4 bases, with 14 bases left in between. This CDR3 has 15 amino acids. CDR3 sequence (DNA): TGTGCCAGCAGCTTACTAACTGGAGGGGCCACTGAAGCTTTCTTT. This translates into CASSLLTGGATEAFF.

This clone appeared many times. V gene TRBV7-2 combines with J gene TRBJ1-3, with 10 bases that match TRBD1. Per germline, CDR1 SGHTA and CDR2 FQGNSA. This CDR3 contains 17 residues. Trimming at V came to 5 bases and at J to 0 bases, leaving 7 bases not matched to a gene. CDR3 nucleotides: TGTGCCAGCAGCGCCCGACAGGGGGCTCTCTCTGGAAACACCATATATTTT. Its translation: CASSARQGALSGNTIYF.

V gene TRBV7-7 combines with J gene TRBJ1-1; D call uncertain. Germline V lookup: CDR1 SSHAT, CDR2 FNYEAQ (reference sequence). This CDR3 is 13 amino acids long. V shed 1 base and J shed 3 bases, with 6 bases lying between them. CDR3 bases: TGTGCCAGCAGCTTAGACCCTCACACTGAAGCTTTCTTT. Translation: CASSLDPHTEAFF.

This clone was seen only a few times. The CDR3 reads CASSQQGGSYEQYF. Here the CDR3 DNA reads TGCGCCAGCAGCCAGCAGGGGGGATCCTACGAGCAGTACTTC. This chain joins TRBV4-1 and TRBJ2-7; D perhaps matches TRBD1 (7 bases). Between the trimmed V and J ends, which lost 3 bases and 1 base, there was a span of 10 bases. Germline loops: CDR1 MGHRA, CDR2 YSYEKL. This CDR3 comprises 14 residues.

About this clone itself: An end of the junction does not agree with germline; a read error may underlie this. The chain links TRBV9 to TRBJ2-5; TRBD1 is a possible D gene (5 bases). The length of the CDR3 is 14 residues. Germline loops: CDR1 SGDLS, CDR2 YYNGEE. CDR3 DNA: TGTGCCAGCAGCCCCCAAGACAGTCAAGAGACCCGGTACTTC. This translates into CASSPQDSQETRYF.

J is TRBJ1-1 and V is TRBV19, with D tentatively TRBD1 (6 bases). Trimming cost V 8 bases and J 2 bases, with 15 bases left between them. This CDR3 comprises 14 residues. Per the germline V gene, CDR1 is LNHDA and CDR2 is SQIVND (reference sequence). This CDR3 reads CASGTPGINTEAFF. As DNA, the CDR3 is TGTGCCAGTGGGACACCGGGGATCAACACTGAAGCTTTCTTT.

V usage is TRBV10-1 and J usage is TRBJ1-1; perhaps TRBD1 as D (5 bases). V lost 4 bases to trimming and J lost 3 bases, with 9 bases between them. Germline V lookup: CDR1 WNHNN, CDR2 SYGVQD (reference sequence). The length of the CDR3 is 13 residues. CDR3 bases: TGCGCCAGCAGTGGCGCGGGGGACACTGAAGCTTTCTTT. Amino acid sequence: CASSGAGDTEAFF.

This chain uses TRBV27 with TRBJ2-5, with D unresolved. Germline CDR1 is MNHEY and CDR2 is SMNVEV (reference sequence). The CDR3 runs 14 residues. V lost 4 bases and J 7 bases, leaving 16 bases between the germline ends. The CDR3 is CASSSRAQLGTQYF. CDR3 nucleotides: TGTGCCAGCAGTTCCCGCGCCCAGCTGGGGACCCAGTACTTC.

The J gene is TRBJ2-5, the V gene TRBV5-1, with D perhaps matching TRBD2 (6 bases). With 2 bases removed from V and 2 bases from J, the gap between germline ends came to 13 bases. From germline, CDR1 is SGHRS and CDR2 YFSETQ. This CDR3 has 15 amino acids. CDR3 coding DNA: TGCGCCAGCAGCTTTAATTTCGGGGGACAAGAGACCCAGTACTTC. Its protein is CASSFNFGGQETQYF.

The CDR3 region has the DNA TGTGCCAGCAGTGCGAGGGCAGCGGTTAATAGCAATCAGCCCCAGCATTTT. Its protein is CASSARAAVNSNQPQHF. The chain couples TRBV2 to TRBJ1-5; D uncertain. The ends were cut back, 4 bases at V and 0 bases at J, with 16 bases in the middle. The CDR3 runs to 17 residues. Germline V gene data show CDR1 as SNHLY and CDR2 as FYNNEI.

This sequence joins TRBV25-1 and TRBJ2-3; TRBD2 aligns across 10 bases. Germline CDR1 reads MGHDK; CDR2 reads SYGVNS. Trimming cost V 2 bases and J 2 bases; bases outside gene matches: 4. The CDR3 sequence is 16 residues long. DNA for the CDR3: TGTGCCAGCAGTGAAGGGACTAGCGCCTTCACAGATACGCAGTATTTT. Encoded protein: CASSEGTSAFTDTQYF.

This chain connects TRBV27 to TRBJ2-1; D not certain. Germline V gives CDR1 MNHEY, CDR2 SMNVEV (reference sequence). The CDR3 has 12 amino acids. V was clipped by 4 bases and J by 6 bases, with 7 bases between them. This CDR3 is CASSSPRNEQFF. DNA of the CDR3: TGTGCCAGCAGTTCGCCCCGCAATGAGCAGTTCTTC.

This clone occurred a few times. The J gene is TRBJ1-2, the V gene TRBV28; 7 positions match TRBD1. There are 14 residues in the CDR3. From germline, CDR1 is MDHEN and CDR2 SYDVKM. V was clipped by 5 bases and J by 4 bases; unmatched bases: 7. The CDR3 protein is CASSTQQGFYGYTF. The CDR3, as DNA: TGTGCCAGCAGTACGCAACAGGGGTTCTATGGCTACACCTTC.

The chain uses TRBV2 and TRBJ1-3, with D possibly matching TRBD1 (5 bases). Germline CDR1 is SNHLY and CDR2 is FYNNEI. The germline V and J ends were trimmed by 6 bases and 0 bases, with 12 bases remaining between them. This CDR3 region has 15 residues. The CDR3 region is CASRMGPPSGNTIYF. Written as DNA, the CDR3 is TGTGCCAGCAGGATGGGACCGCCCTCTGGAAACACCATATATTTT.

The CDR3 reads CASSLGGASGMHEQYF. The CDR3 coding sequence is TGTGCCAGCAGCTTGGGGGGGGCTAGCGGGATGCACGAGCAGTACTTC. The chain uses TRBV5-4 and TRBJ2-7; 9 nucleotides line up with TRBD2. Germline values: CDR1 SGHNT, CDR2 YYREEE (reference sequence). The length of the CDR3 is 16 residues. J gave up 5 bases and V 0 bases, and 9 bases lay outside the gene matches.

The chain has TRBV2 and TRBJ2-1; 8 nucleotides agree with TRBD1. Germline CDR1 is SNHLY and CDR2 is FYNNEI. The CDR3 loop spans 15 amino acids. V gave up 2 bases and J gave up 6 bases; unmatched junction bases: 6. The CDR3 bases are TGTGCCAGCAGTGAACTAGGACAGGGTACCAATGAGCAGTTCTTC. Residues: CASSELGQGTNEQFF.

The CDR3 spells CASSQVLESGRADEQFF. The CDR3 nucleotides are TGCGCCAGCAGCCAAGTCCTAGAAAGCGGGAGGGCAGATGAGCAGTTCTTC. This chain connects TRBV4-1 to TRBJ2-1; TRBD2 agrees at 10 bases. The germline V gene encodes CDR1 MGHRA and CDR2 YSYEKL. V dropped 1 base and J dropped 8; count of bases not matched to a gene: 11. CDR3 length equals 17 residues.

The J gene is TRBJ2-5, the V gene TRBV19, with a tentative D call TRBD1 (8 bases). The germline V and J ends were trimmed by 3 bases and 5 bases, with 25 bases remaining between them. Germline lookup yields CDR1 LNHDA and CDR2 SQIVND (reference sequence). The CDR3 contains 18 residues. The CDR3 bases are TGTGCCAGTAGTATTCGGGGGGTGGGACAGGCCCTTTCGGAGACCCAGTACTTC. Translating gives CASSIRGVGQALSETQYF.

The chain carries TRBV9 and TRBJ2-4; TRBD2 matches 9 bases. The trim removed 0 bases at V and 9 bases at J, leaving 7 bases unmatched. The CDR3 extends over 15 amino acids. Germline V gives CDR1 SGDLS, CDR2 YYNGEE. CDR3 in DNA: TGTGCCAGCAGCGTAGGGGTAGCGGGAGTTGGCATTCAGTACTTC. It encodes CASSVGVAGVGIQYF.

This clone has just a few counts. The chain employs TRBV28 and TRBJ2-6; D possibly corresponds to TRBD1 (6 bases). Trimming pared 5 bases from V and 0 bases from J, leaving 11 bases between. CDR1 and CDR2 from the germline V gene are MDHEN and SYDVKM. The CDR3 covers 16 residues. CDR3 in DNA: TGTGCCAGCAGTCTCCGGACAGCCTCTGGGGCCAACGTCCTGACTTTC. Residues: CASSLRTASGANVLTF.

This clone was recorded once. V usage is TRBV4-3 and J usage is TRBJ2-5, with TRBD2 as a possible D gene (6 bases). The CDR3 length is 17 residues. CDR1 is LGHNA and CDR2 is YSLEER in the germline V gene. V was pared by 0 bases and J by 4 bases, with 18 bases between. CDR3: CASSQDIRQRVAETQYF. In DNA form, the CDR3 reads TGCGCCAGCAGCCAAGATATCCGCCAGCGGGTGGCAGAGACCCAGTACTTC.

The chain employs TRBV5-1 and TRBJ1-1; D is possibly TRBD1 (5 bases). V was trimmed by 4 bases and J by 4 bases, leaving 20 bases between them. CDR3 length: 16 amino acids. Germline V gene sequence: CDR1 SGHRS, CDR2 YFSETQ. The CDR3 loop is CASSAGLPWGRTEAFF. The CDR3 DNA follows: TGCGCCAGCAGCGCCGGGCTCCCGTGGGGACGCACTGAAGCTTTCTTT.

With respect to this clone: Just one base apart from a much larger clone, this may be a read error. The chain couples TRBV7-8 to TRBJ2-7; 13 bases fit TRBD2. This CDR3 is 14 amino acids long. The germline V gene has CDR1 SGHVS and CDR2 FQNEAQ. The V segment lost 6 bases and the J segment 3 bases; nucleotides outside the gene matches: 2. The CDR3 region has the DNA TGTGCCAGCAGGTGGACTAGCGGGAGCTACGAGCAGTACTTC. Amino acid sequence: CASRWTSGSYEQYF.

This clone was found a few times. The gene calls are TRBV5-1 and TRBJ1-4, with a weak D call TRBD1 (6 bases). Germline V lookup: CDR1 SGHRS, CDR2 YFSETQ. V was cut by 4 bases and J by 6 bases, with 16 bases left in between. CDR3 length: 15 residues. The CDR3 bases are TGCGCCAGCAGCCGGACGGAAGGGGGTGATGAAAAACTGTTTTTT. As protein: CASSRTEGGDEKLFF.